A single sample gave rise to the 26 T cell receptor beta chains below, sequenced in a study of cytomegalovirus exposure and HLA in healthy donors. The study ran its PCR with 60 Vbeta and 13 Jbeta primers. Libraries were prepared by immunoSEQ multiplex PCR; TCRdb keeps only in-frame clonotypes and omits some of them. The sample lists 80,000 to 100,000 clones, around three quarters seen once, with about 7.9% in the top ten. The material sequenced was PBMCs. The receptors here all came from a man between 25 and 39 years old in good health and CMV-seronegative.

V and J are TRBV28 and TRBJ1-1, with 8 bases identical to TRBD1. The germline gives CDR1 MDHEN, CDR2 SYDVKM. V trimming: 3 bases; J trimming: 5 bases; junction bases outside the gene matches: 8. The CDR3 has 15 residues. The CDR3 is CASSFPRQGATEAFF. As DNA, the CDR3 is TGTGCCAGCAGTTTCCCCCGGCAGGGGGCAACTGAAGCTTTCTTT.

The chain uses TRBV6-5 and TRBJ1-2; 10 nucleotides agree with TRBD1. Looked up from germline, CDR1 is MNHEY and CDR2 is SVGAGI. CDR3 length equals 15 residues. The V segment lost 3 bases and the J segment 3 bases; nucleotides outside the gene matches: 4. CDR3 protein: CASSYRTGGYYGYTF. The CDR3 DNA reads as TGTGCCAGCAGTTATCGGACAGGGGGTTACTATGGCTACACCTTC.

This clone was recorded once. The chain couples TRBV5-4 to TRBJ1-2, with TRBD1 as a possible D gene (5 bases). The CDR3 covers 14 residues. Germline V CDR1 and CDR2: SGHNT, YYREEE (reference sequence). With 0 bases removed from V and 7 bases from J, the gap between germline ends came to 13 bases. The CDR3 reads CASSLEGGGTGYTF. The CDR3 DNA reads TGTGCCAGCAGCTTGGAGGGCGGCGGGACTGGCTACACCTTC.

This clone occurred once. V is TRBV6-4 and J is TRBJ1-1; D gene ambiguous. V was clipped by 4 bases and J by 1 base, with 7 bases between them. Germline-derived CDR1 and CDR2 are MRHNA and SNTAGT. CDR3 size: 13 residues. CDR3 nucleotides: TGTGCCAGCAGTGGTCAGCGGAACACTGAAGCTTTCTTT. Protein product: CASSGQRNTEAFF.

The chain's CDR3 is CASRSVSTAYEQYF. The CDR3, as DNA: TGTGCCAGCAGATCAGTGTCGACAGCCTACGAGCAGTACTTC. The V gene is TRBV2, the J gene TRBJ2-7; D perhaps matches TRBD1 (5 bases). The CDR3 totals 14 residues. The V end lost 6 bases, the J end lost 2 bases, and 14 bases lay between the germline ends. CDR1 is SNHLY, CDR2 FYNNEI, per germline.

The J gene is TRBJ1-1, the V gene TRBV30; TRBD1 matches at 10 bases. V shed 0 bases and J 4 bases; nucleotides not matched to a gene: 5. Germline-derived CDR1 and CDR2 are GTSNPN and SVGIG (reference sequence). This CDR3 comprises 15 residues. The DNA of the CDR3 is TGTGCCTGGAGTGTACGCGGGACAGGGGTCACTGAAGCTTTCTTT. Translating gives CAWSVRGTGVTEAFF.

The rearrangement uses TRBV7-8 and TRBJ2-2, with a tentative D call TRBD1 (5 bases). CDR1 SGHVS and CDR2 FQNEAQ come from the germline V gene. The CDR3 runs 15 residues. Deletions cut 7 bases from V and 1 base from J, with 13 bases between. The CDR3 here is CASIRSQGNTGELFF. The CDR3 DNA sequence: TGTGCCAGCATCCGCTCCCAGGGGAACACCGGGGAGCTGTTTTTT.

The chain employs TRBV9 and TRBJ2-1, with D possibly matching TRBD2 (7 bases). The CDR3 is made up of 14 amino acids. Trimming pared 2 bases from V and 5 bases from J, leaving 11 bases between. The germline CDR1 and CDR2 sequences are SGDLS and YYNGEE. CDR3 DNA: TGTGCCAGCAGCGTGGCGGGGGACAACAATGAGCAGTTCTTC. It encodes CASSVAGDNNEQFF.

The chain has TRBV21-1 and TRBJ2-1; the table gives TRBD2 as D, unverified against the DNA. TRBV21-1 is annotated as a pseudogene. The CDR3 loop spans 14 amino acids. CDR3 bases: TGTGCCAGCAGATTAGGGCGGGCCTACAATGAGCAGTTCTTC. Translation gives CASRLGRAYNEQFF.

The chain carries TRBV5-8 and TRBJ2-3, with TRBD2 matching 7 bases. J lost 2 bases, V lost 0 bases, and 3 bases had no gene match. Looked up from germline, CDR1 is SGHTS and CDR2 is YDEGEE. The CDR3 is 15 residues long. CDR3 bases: TGTGCCAGCAGCTTGGGACTAGCATCCACAGATACGCAGTATTTT. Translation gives CASSLGLASTDTQYF.

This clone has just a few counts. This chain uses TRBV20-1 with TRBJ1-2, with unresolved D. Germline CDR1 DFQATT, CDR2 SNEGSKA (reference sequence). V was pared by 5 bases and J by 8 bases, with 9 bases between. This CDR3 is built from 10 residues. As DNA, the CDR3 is TGCAGTGCTCATACAGTGGGCTACACCTTC. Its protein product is CSAHTVGYTF.

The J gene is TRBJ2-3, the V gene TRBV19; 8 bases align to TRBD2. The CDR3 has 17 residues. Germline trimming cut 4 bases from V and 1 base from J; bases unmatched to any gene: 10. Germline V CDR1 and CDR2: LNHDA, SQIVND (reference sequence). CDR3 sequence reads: CASSTLLAGPRTDTQYF. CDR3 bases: TGTGCCAGTAGTACCCTCTTAGCGGGGCCCCGCACAGATACGCAGTATTTT.

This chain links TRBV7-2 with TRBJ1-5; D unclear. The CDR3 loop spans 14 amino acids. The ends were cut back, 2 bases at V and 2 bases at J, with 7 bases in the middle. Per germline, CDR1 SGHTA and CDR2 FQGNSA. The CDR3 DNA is TGTGCCAGCAGCTTAATCGGTGGCAATCAGCCCCAGCATTTT. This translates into CASSLIGGNQPQHF.

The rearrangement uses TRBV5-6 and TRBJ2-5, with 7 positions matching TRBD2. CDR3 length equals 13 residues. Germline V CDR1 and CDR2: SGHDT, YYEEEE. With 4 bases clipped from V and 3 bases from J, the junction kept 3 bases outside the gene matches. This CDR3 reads CASSVGREETQYF. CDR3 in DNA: TGTGCCAGCAGCGTAGGGAGGGAAGAGACCCAGTACTTC.

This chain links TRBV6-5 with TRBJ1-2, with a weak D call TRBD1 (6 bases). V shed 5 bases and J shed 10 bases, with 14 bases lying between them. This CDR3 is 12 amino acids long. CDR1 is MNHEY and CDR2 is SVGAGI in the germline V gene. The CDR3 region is CASSNWDIPYTF. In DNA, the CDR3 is TGTGCCAGCAGTAATTGGGACATCCCCTACACCTTC.

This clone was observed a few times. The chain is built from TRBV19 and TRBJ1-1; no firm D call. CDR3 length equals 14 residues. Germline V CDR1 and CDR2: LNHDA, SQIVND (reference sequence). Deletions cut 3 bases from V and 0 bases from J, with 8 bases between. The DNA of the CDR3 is TGTGCCAGTAGTATGTCCGGTTTGAACACTGAAGCTTTCTTT. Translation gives CASSMSGLNTEAFF.

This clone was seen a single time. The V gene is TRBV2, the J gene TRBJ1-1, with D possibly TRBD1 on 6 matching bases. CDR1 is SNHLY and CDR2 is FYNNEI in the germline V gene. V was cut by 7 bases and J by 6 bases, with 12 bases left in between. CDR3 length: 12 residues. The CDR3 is CASNRELSEAFF. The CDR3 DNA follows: TGTGCCAGCAACAGGGAGTTATCTGAAGCTTTCTTT.

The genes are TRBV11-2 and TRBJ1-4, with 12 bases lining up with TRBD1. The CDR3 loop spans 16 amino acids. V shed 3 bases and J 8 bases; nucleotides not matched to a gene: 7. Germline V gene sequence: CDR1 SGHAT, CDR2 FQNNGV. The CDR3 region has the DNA TGTGCCAGCAGCTTGGGACAGGGGGCGGTAAAGGAAAAACTGTTTTTT. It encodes CASSLGQGAVKEKLFF.

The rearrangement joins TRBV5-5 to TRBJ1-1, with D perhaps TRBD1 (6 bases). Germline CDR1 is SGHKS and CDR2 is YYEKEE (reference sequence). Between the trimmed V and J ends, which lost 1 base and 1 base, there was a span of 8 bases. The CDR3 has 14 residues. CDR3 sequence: CASSLWTANTEAFF. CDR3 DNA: TGTGCCAGCAGCTTGTGGACAGCGAACACTGAAGCTTTCTTT. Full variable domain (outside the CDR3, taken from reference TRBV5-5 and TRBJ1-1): DAGVTQSPTHLIKTRGQQVTLRCSPISGHKSVSWYQQVLGQGPQFIFQYYEKEERGRGNFPDRFSARQFPNYSSELNVNALLLGDSALYLCASSLWTANTEAFFGQGTRLTVV.

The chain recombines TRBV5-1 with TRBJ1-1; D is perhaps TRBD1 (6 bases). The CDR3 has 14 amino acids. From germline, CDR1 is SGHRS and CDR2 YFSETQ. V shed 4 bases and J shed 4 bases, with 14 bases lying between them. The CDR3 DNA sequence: TGCGCCAGCAGCGAAACCAGGGGAGCCACTGAAGCTTTCTTT. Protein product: CASSETRGATEAFF.

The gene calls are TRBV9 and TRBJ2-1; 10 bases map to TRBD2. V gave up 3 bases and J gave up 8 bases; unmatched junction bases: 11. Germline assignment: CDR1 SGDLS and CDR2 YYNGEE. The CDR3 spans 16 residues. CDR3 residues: CASSATVLAGVDEQFF. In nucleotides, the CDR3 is TGTGCCAGCAGCGCCACTGTGCTAGCGGGAGTAGATGAGCAGTTCTTC.

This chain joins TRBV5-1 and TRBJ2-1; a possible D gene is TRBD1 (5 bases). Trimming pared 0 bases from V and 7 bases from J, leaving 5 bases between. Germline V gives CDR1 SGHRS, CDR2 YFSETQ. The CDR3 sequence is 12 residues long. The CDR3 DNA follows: TGCGCCAGCAGCTTGGGACAGAATGAGCAGTTCTTC. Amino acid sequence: CASSLGQNEQFF.

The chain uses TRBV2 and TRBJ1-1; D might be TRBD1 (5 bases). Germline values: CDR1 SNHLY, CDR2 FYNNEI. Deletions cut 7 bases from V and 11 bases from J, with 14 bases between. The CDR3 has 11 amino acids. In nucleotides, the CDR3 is TGTGCCAGCATCGGACCGCCAGGGGCTTTCTTT. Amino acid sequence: CASIGPPGAFF. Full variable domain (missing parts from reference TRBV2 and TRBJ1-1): EPEVTQTPSHQVTQMGQEVILRCVPISNHLYFYWYRQILGQKVEFLVSFYNNEISEKSEIFDDQFSVERPDGSNFTLKIRSTKLEDSAMYFCASIGPPGAFFGQGTRLTVV.

The CDR3 DNA is TGTGCCTGGAGTCCCCCGGGACTAATACCGAACACCGGGGAGCTGTTTTTT. It codes for CAWSPPGLIPNTGELFF. V and J are TRBV30 and TRBJ2-2; TRBD2 aligns across 7 bases. Unmatched junction bases numbered 9, after V lost 2 bases and J lost 0 bases. The CDR3 has 17 amino acids. CDR1 is GTSNPN, CDR2 SVGIG, per germline (reference sequence).

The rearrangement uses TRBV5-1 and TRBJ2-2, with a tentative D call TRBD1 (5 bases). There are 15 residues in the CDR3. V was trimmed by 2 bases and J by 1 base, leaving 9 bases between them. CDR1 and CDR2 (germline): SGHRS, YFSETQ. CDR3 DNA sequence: TGCGCCAGCAGCTTCGTAGGGGAGAACACCGGGGAGCTGTTTTTT. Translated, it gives CASSFVGENTGELFF.

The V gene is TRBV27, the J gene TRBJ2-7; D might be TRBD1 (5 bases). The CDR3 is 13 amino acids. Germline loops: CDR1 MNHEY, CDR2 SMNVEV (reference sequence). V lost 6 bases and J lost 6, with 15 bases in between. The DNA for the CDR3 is TGTGCCAGCAGAGGTGGCAGGGCGATCGAGCAGTACTTC. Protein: CASRGGRAIEQYF.